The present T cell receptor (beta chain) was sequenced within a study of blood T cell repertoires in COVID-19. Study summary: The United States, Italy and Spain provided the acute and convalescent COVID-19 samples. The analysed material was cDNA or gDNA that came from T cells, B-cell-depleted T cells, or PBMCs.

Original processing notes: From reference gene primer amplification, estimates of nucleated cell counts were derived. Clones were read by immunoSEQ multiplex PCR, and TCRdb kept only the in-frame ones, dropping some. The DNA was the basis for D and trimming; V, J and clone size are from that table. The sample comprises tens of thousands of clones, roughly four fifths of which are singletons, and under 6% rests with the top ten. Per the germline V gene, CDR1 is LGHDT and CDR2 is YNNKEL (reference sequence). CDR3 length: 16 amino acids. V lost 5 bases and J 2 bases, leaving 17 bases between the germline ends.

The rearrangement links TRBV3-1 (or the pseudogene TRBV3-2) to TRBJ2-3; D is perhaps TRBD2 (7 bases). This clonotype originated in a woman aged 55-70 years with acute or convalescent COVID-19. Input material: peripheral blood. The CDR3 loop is CASSSGGGAYTDTQYF. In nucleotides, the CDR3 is TGTGCCAGCAGCTCCGGTGGGGGGGCCTACACAGATACGCAGTATTTT.